This TCR beta chain was sequenced during a study of blood T cells in healthy people across ages. Sample-barcoded 5' priming and a J-beta primer mix drove a second PCR of about 6 to 12 cycles. A template-switch adaptor with 12 random nucleotides tagged each cDNA molecule. TCRdb reanalysed the 5' RACE reads using MiXCR and keeps one entry per CDR3 protein. The sample shows about 1.5 million distinct CDR3 sequences, roughly 45% of them seen only once. This clonotype has more than one count but fewer than ten. What it binds is unknown. Regarding the study as a whole: When set beside aged donors, long-lived donors presented more naive CD4+ cells and higher diversity. A conclusive naive versus antigen-experienced comparison was prevented by the unsorted PBMCs.

The sequenced sample was blood. This sequence was found in a woman aged 18-29 years in good health.

For the CDR3, the DNA is TGCAGTGCTTTAGGGTCTAGCGGGATCGCAGATACGCAGTATTTT. It translates to CSALGSSGIADTQYF. The chain is built from TRBV20-1 and TRBJ2-3; TRBD2 matches at 9 bases. The CDR3 length is 15 residues. V trimming: 5 bases; J trimming: 4 bases; junction bases outside the gene matches: 10. The germline CDR1 and CDR2 sequences are DFQATT and SNEGSKA (reference sequence).